Reported below is one TCR beta chain. J was trimmed by 2 bases and V by 3 bases; bases with no gene match: 9. The CDR3 is made up of 16 amino acids. Germline CDR1 and CDR2: SGDLS and YYNGEE. This entry comes from a study of blood T cell repertoires in COVID-19. The overall study: Specimens from acute and convalescent COVID-19 originated in the United States, Italy and Spain. PBMCs, B-cell-depleted T cells, or T cells were the source of the cDNA or gDNA that made up the material.

In the original analysis: Counts of nucleated cells, estimated from reference gene primer amplification, were obtained. The assay was immunoSEQ multiplex PCR, and TCRdb's table has in-frame clones only and misses some. The V and J calls and the clone size are those of that table, but D and trimming were determined from the DNA. The sample lists some 390,000 clones, approximately 86% occurring once. The chain couples TRBV9 to TRBJ2-5; 8 nucleotides line up with TRBD1. Sequencing was done on a sample of peripheral blood. This clonotype was sampled from a human donor in a cohort sampled during active COVID-19. CDR3 DNA: TGTGCCAGCAGCGACGGGGACAGGAGCCCTCAAGAGACCCAGTACTTC. Translating it yields CASSDGDRSPQETQYF.